The 19 T cell receptor beta chains below come from one sample, sequenced in a study of T cells in Graves' hyperthyroidism and ophthalmopathy. Amplified regions were TCR beta CDR3 sequences from RNA transcripts. RT-PCR in the first round (using the HTBI primer set) targeted the TCR CDR3. TCRdb re-derived calls from the multiplex PCR reads in MiXCR, one entry per CDR3 protein. Of around 290,000 distinct CDR3 sequences in the sample, approximately 15% were seen once. The specimen sequenced was blood. Every receptor here comes from a middle-aged woman with Graves' hyperthyroidism.

The chain links TRBV3-1 to TRBJ2-2; D not certain. In germline, CDR1 is LGHDT, CDR2 YNNKEL (reference sequence). The V end was cut by 0 bases, the J end by 6 bases, with 8 bases between. The CDR3 length is 14 residues. The CDR3 nucleotides are TGTGCCAGCAGCCAAGATTCTCTTCCCGGGGAGCTGTTTTTT. Translating it yields CASSQDSLPGELFF.

This clonotype was seen at least ten times. The V gene is TRBV24-1, the J gene TRBJ1-2; the D is unclear. Trimming cost V 4 bases and J 6 bases, with 20 bases left between them. The CDR3 is 16 amino acids. Looked up from germline, CDR1 is KGHDR and CDR2 is SFDVKD. DNA for the CDR3: TGTGCCACCAGTGACCCCACCCGGGCCCCAGGACATGGCTACACCTTC. As protein: CATSDPTRAPGHGYTF.

There are many counts of this clonotype. The V call is TRBV2, the J call TRBJ1-5; D may be TRBD1 (6 bases). Germline V gene data show CDR1 as SNHLY and CDR2 as FYNNEI. The CDR3 spans 14 residues. Between the trimmed V and J ends, which lost 3 bases and 7 bases, there was a span of 13 bases. Written as DNA, the CDR3 is TGTGCCAGCAGTGAGGGGGGGCGCGGGCAGCCCCAGCATTTT. Protein: CASSEGGRGQPQHF.

This clonotype was observed a few times. The chain carries TRBV20-1 and TRBJ2-3, with a weak D call TRBD1 (5 bases). The germline V and J ends were trimmed by 4 bases and 1 base, with 9 bases remaining between them. Germline CDR1 is DFQATT and CDR2 is SNEGSKA (reference sequence). This CDR3 is built from 13 residues. The CDR3 loop reads CSAMGQGTDTQYF. The CDR3 DNA reads as TGCAGTGCTATGGGGCAGGGCACAGATACGCAGTATTTT.

This clonotype was counted many times. The chain uses TRBV28 and TRBJ2-3; 8 positions agree with TRBD2. V dropped 3 bases and J dropped 3; count of bases not matched to a gene: 5. The CDR3 runs 15 residues. Germline V gene lookup returns CDR1 MDHEN and CDR2 SYDVKM. As DNA, the CDR3 is TGTGCCAGCAGTTTTATCGGGAGGGCTACAGATACGCAGTATTTT. Translation: CASSFIGRATDTQYF.

This clonotype was counted at least ten times. The chain uses TRBV9 and TRBJ1-1, with D maybe TRBD1 (5 bases). Per germline, CDR1 SGDLS and CDR2 YYNGEE. V was pared by 2 bases and J by 2 bases, with 13 bases between. This CDR3 is built from 15 residues. CDR3 coding DNA: TGTGCCAGCAGCGTGGGGGGGTCCGCTAACACTGAAGCTTTCTTT. This gives the protein CASSVGGSANTEAFF. Supplemented by reference TRBV9 and TRBJ1-1, the full variable domain reads DSGVTQTPKHLITATGQRVTLRCSPRSGDLSVYWYQQSLDQGLQFLIQYYNGEERAKGNILERFSAQQFPDLHSELNLSSLELGDSALYFCASSVGGSANTEAFFGQGTRLTVV.

This clonotype was detected ten times or more. This rearrangement joins TRBV28 to TRBJ2-7, with TRBD1 as a possible D gene (8 bases). The V gene lost 4 bases and the J gene lost 4 bases, with 20 bases spanning the gap. CDR1 is MDHEN, CDR2 SYDVKM, per germline. CDR3 length equals 16 residues. The CDR3 reads CASSSSGAGGDYEQYF. The CDR3 DNA reads TGTGCCAGCAGTTCGAGCGGGGCAGGGGGCGATTACGAGCAGTACTTC.

This clonotype was counted at least ten times. V and J are TRBV6-1 and TRBJ2-2; D unresolved. Germline assignment: CDR1 MNHNS and CDR2 SASEGT. The CDR3 is 15 residues long. The V and J ends lost 4 bases and 1 base respectively, with 10 bases between them. CDR3 sequence (DNA): TGTGCCAGCAGTGTGTTGAAGAGGAACACCGGGGAGCTGTTTTTT. The encoded protein is CASSVLKRNTGELFF.

The chain combines TRBV11-1 with TRBJ2-1, with TRBD1 matching 7 bases. Germline loops: CDR1 SGHAT, CDR2 FQDESV (reference sequence). V shed 5 bases and J 7 bases; nucleotides not matched to a gene: 11. The CDR3 has 15 residues. In DNA, the CDR3 is TGTGCCAGCAGCCCAGGGGACAGCGGTCGAAATGAGCAGTTCTTC. Translating it yields CASSPGDSGRNEQFF.

This clonotype was seen at least ten times. J is TRBJ1-5 and V is TRBV6-1; 7 bases are shared with TRBD1. The trim removed 6 bases at V and 6 bases at J, leaving 5 bases unmatched. The CDR3 runs 13 residues. CDR1 and CDR2 from the germline V gene are MNHNS and SASEGT. CDR3 nucleotide sequence: TGTGCCAGCAGCATGACAGGGAGTCAGCCCCAGCATTTT. Its translation is CASSMTGSQPQHF.

This clonotype has a count of ten or more. The J gene is TRBJ1-5, the V gene TRBV7-9; TRBD1 is a possible D gene (5 bases). This CDR3 region has 14 residues. Germline-derived CDR1 and CDR2 are SEHNR and FQNEAQ (reference sequence). V lost 0 bases and J lost 3, with 6 bases in between. The chain's CDR3 is CASSLAGDNQPQHF. In nucleotides, the CDR3 is TGTGCCAGCAGCTTAGCAGGGGACAATCAGCCCCAGCATTTT.

In this sample, this clonotype turned up many times. The chain couples TRBV6-6 to TRBJ2-3, with 9 bases aligning to TRBD2. V shed 0 bases, J shed 0 bases, and the junction held 1 base outside the gene matches. Germline V gives CDR1 MNHNY, CDR2 SVGAGI (reference sequence). The CDR3 sequence is 16 residues long. This chain's CDR3 is CASSYSLAGSTDTQYF. Written as DNA, the CDR3 is TGTGCCAGCAGTTACTCACTAGCGGGTAGCACAGATACGCAGTATTTT.

The rearrangement joins TRBV28 to TRBJ1-4; 7 bases line up with TRBD1. CDR1 is MDHEN and CDR2 is SYDVKM in the germline V gene. Unmatched junction bases numbered 7, after V lost 4 bases and J lost 8 bases. CDR3 length: 14 amino acids. The CDR3, as DNA: TGTGCCAGCAGTTCCAGGGGGGGTGTCGAAAAACTGTTTTTT. Translation gives CASSSRGGVEKLFF.

This clonotype was counted ten times or more. This rearrangement joins TRBV28 to TRBJ1-2; D ambiguous. The germline gives CDR1 MDHEN, CDR2 SYDVKM. The CDR3 consists of 12 residues. V dropped 6 bases and J dropped 11 bases, with 16 bases sitting between them. The CDR3 loop is CASSPTVATYTF. In DNA, the CDR3 is TGTGCCAGCAGCCCGACCGTGGCTACGTACACCTTC.

This clonotype was seen repeatedly, ten times or more. This sequence joins TRBV3-1 and TRBJ1-1, with D unresolved. The germline V gene encodes CDR1 LGHDT and CDR2 YNNKEL (reference sequence). The CDR3 covers 14 residues. Trimming shortened V by 4 bases and J by 5 bases, and 14 bases separated the two germline ends. CDR3 sequence: CASSPRTVETEAFF. Written as DNA, the CDR3 is TGTGCCAGCAGCCCTCGGACGGTGGAGACTGAAGCTTTCTTT.

In this sample, this clonotype turned up many times. The chain couples TRBV6-1 to TRBJ2-1; D unresolved. The CDR3 is 11 residues long. The V end was cut by 6 bases, the J end by 3 bases, with 3 bases between. CDR1 and CDR2 from the germline V gene are MNHNS and SASEGT. The CDR3 DNA is TGTGCCAGCAGAGACTACAATGAGCAGTTCTTC. As protein: CASRDYNEQFF.

This clonotype was detected once. V is TRBV7-2 and J is TRBJ2-1, with D unclear. Trimming removed 1 base at V and 7 bases at J, with 8 bases between. This CDR3 contains 13 residues. Germline V gene sequence: CDR1 SGHTA, CDR2 FQGNSA. The CDR3 loop reads CASSLEPLNEQFF. The CDR3, as DNA: TGTGCCAGCAGCTTAGAACCCCTGAATGAGCAGTTCTTC.

This rearrangement joins TRBV29-1 to TRBJ2-3, with D possibly called TRBD1 or TRBD2 (5 bases each). This CDR3 spans 14 amino acids. The germline CDR1 and CDR2 sequences are SQVTM and ANQGSEA. With 7 bases removed from V and 0 bases from J, the gap between germline ends came to 14 bases. This CDR3 is CSALPGASTDTQYF. The DNA of the CDR3 is TGCAGCGCCCTCCCCGGGGCTAGCACAGATACGCAGTATTTT.

The V gene is TRBV18, the J gene TRBJ1-1; possibly TRBD1 for D (6 bases). Trimming left V 8 bases short and J 4 bases short, with 26 bases between. This CDR3 region has 17 residues. The germline V gene has CDR1 KGHSH and CDR2 LQKENI. CDR3 sequence: CASATRPGGEGGTEAFF. The CDR3 region has the DNA TGTGCCAGCGCAACACGACCCGGGGGCGAGGGGGGCACTGAAGCTTTCTTT.